These 25 T cell receptor beta chains originate from one sample sequenced in a study of vaccination effects on CD4 cells after COVID-19. The antigens of these receptors remain unknown. This table comes from immunoSEQ multiplex PCR, and its TCRdb copy is limited to in-frame clones, with some not included. In the table there are about 73,000 clones, over 70% of which are singletons. Sequencing followed a ViraFEST assay step that expanded antigen-specific CD4+ T cells with viral peptide pools. Isolation of CD4+ T cells took place after more than 9 days of culture. None of the vaccinated had previously contracted SARS-CoV-2, and their nucleocapsid antibodies tested negative. The sequenced sample was CD4+ T cells from PBMCs cultured with SARS-CoV-2 spike peptides, obtained before COVID-19 vaccination. All receptors derive from a human donor who received a COVID-19 vaccine.

The rearrangement joins TRBV4-1 to TRBJ1-6, with no clear D. Trimming cost V 4 bases and J 3 bases, with 10 bases left between them. Looked up from germline, CDR1 is MGHRA and CDR2 is YSYEKL. CDR3 length equals 15 residues. CDR3 residues: CASSPRADYNSPLHF. In DNA, the CDR3 is TGCGCCAGCAGCCCCCGGGCAGACTATAATTCACCCCTCCACTTT.

CDR3 in DNA: TGTGCCTGGATGCACACAGGGGTAGGCTATGGCTACACCTTC. Translated, it gives CAWMHTGVGYGYTF. V usage is TRBV30 and J usage is TRBJ1-2, with 7 bases that match TRBD1. The V segment lost 4 bases and the J segment 4 bases; nucleotides outside the gene matches: 9. The CDR3 length is 14 residues. Germline-derived CDR1 and CDR2 are GTSNPN and SVGIG (reference sequence). Looking up the rest from reference TRBV30 and TRBJ1-2 gives the full variable domain: SQTIHQWPATLVQPVGSPLSLECTVEGTSNPNLYWYRQAAGRGLQLLFYSVGIGQISSEVPQNLSASRPQDRQFILSSKKLLLSDSGFYLCAWMHTGVGYGYTFGSGTRLTVV.

The gene calls are TRBV15 and TRBJ2-5; possible D gene TRBD1, 6 bases. CDR3 length: 15 amino acids. The V and J ends lost 2 bases and 2 bases respectively, with 12 bases between them. Germline CDR1 LNHNV, CDR2 YYDKDF (reference sequence). DNA of the CDR3: TGTGCCACCAGCAGACCCAACAGGGCACAAGAGACCCAGTACTTC. Amino acid sequence: CATSRPNRAQETQYF.

This clone was recorded only once. The genes are TRBV3-1 (or the pseudogene TRBV3-2) and TRBJ1-2; 8 bases align to TRBD1. V dropped 4 bases and J dropped 0; count of bases not matched to a gene: 4. This CDR3 has 15 amino acids. Germline V gene sequence: CDR1 LGHDT, CDR2 YNNKEL (reference sequence). CDR3 protein: CASSLRTGSNYGYTF. As DNA, the CDR3 is TGTGCCAGCAGCCTTCGGACAGGGTCTAACTATGGCTACACCTTC.

A single count supports this clone. The chain links TRBV6-5 to TRBJ1-2; 7 nucleotides match TRBD1. The germline V gene has CDR1 MNHEY and CDR2 SVGAGI. Trimming took 7 bases from V and 5 from J; bases not matched to a gene: 4. There are 12 residues in the CDR3. The CDR3 is CASIIQGYGYTF. The CDR3 DNA reads TGTGCCAGCATTATACAGGGGTATGGCTACACCTTC.

The chain recombines TRBV6-4 with TRBJ2-2; D might be TRBD1 (6 bases). Germline CDR1 MRHNA, CDR2 SNTAGT. The germline V and J ends were trimmed by 6 bases and 3 bases, with 11 bases remaining between them. This CDR3 has 14 residues. The CDR3 DNA sequence: TGTGCCAGCAGATCCCGGACAGACACCGGGGAGCTGTTTTTT. Protein: CASRSRTDTGELFF.

V and J are TRBV10-2 and TRBJ1-6; D may be TRBD1 (5 bases). The length of the CDR3 is 14 residues. The V end was cut by 6 bases, the J end by 8 bases, with 14 bases between. Germline assignment: CDR1 WSHSY and CDR2 SAAADI. The CDR3 DNA reads as TGCGCCAGCAGAGCCCAGGGTAGTTATTCACCCCTCCACTTT. Protein product: CASRAQGSYSPLHF.

This clone has a handful of counts. This chain links TRBV2 with TRBJ2-2, with D perhaps TRBD1 (6 bases). The germline V and J ends were trimmed by 7 bases and 3 bases, with 12 bases remaining between them. The CDR3 extends over 14 amino acids. Germline assignment: CDR1 SNHLY and CDR2 FYNNEI. The CDR3 here is CASIRGLDTGELFF. As DNA, the CDR3 is TGTGCCAGCATCAGGGGCCTGGACACCGGGGAGCTGTTTTTT.

V usage is TRBV7-2 and J usage is TRBJ2-2; 9 positions match TRBD1. The CDR3 consists of 15 residues. J gave up 6 bases and V 3 bases, and 5 bases lay outside the gene matches. Germline CDR1 and CDR2: SGHTA and FQGNSA. The CDR3 loop is CASSFPGQGPGELFF. CDR3 DNA: TGTGCCAGCAGCTTTCCGGGACAGGGACCCGGGGAGCTGTTTTTT.

The J gene is TRBJ1-1, the V gene TRBV27; 9 bases are a match to TRBD1. CDR3 length equals 15 residues. With V trimmed by 6 bases and J by 3 bases, 8 bases remained unmatched. CDR1 MNHEY and CDR2 SMNVEV come from the germline V gene (reference sequence). The CDR3 loop reads CASRDRGMRDTEAFF. In DNA, the CDR3 is TGTGCCAGCAGGGACAGGGGAATGAGGGACACTGAAGCTTTCTTT.

This chain connects TRBV6-5 to TRBJ1-1, with D possibly matching TRBD1 (6 bases). Looked up from germline, CDR1 is MNHEY and CDR2 is SVGAGI. Between the trimmed V and J ends, which lost 5 bases and 4 bases, there was a span of 14 bases. There are 14 residues in the CDR3. Here the CDR3 DNA reads TGTGCCAGCAGTACCGACACAGGGTCCACTGAAGCTTTCTTT. It yields the protein CASSTDTGSTEAFF.

V usage is TRBV6-5 and J usage is TRBJ2-5, with D perhaps TRBD1 or TRBD2 (6 bases each). Per germline, CDR1 MNHEY and CDR2 SVGAGI. V lost 7 bases to trimming and J lost 2 bases, with 14 bases between them. The CDR3 length is 14 residues. CDR3: CASTLGGVQETQYF. CDR3 in DNA: TGTGCCAGCACCCTCGGGGGCGTACAAGAGACCCAGTACTTC.

The count of this clone is one. The rearrangement uses TRBV28 and TRBJ1-6, with no clear D. The germline V gene encodes CDR1 MDHEN and CDR2 SYDVKM. Trimming removed 4 bases from V and 5 bases from J, with 9 bases in between. CDR3 length equals 14 residues. CDR3 amino acids: CASSSVGDNSPLHF. The CDR3 region has the DNA TGTGCCAGCAGTTCGGTCGGGGATAATTCACCCCTCCACTTT.

This chain connects TRBV19 to TRBJ2-3; 10 positions agree with TRBD2. V was pared by 4 bases and J by 2 bases, with 6 bases of the junction left unmatched. Germline values: CDR1 LNHDA, CDR2 SQIVND (reference sequence). CDR3 length: 16 residues. This chain's CDR3 is CASSTSSGGDTDTQYF. The CDR3 DNA follows: TGTGCCAGTAGTACCAGCAGCGGGGGGGACACAGATACGCAGTATTTT.

This clone was detected only once. The V and J genes are TRBV24-1 and TRBJ2-1, with D perhaps matching TRBD1 (6 bases). V shed 0 bases and J shed 6 bases, with 14 bases lying between them. CDR1 and CDR2 (germline): KGHDR, SFDVKD. The CDR3 has 16 residues. Here the CDR3 DNA reads TGTGCCACCAGTGATTTGGGGGGCTCTAGGGTCAATGAGCAGTTCTTC. It encodes CATSDLGGSRVNEQFF.

The gene calls are TRBV15 and TRBJ2-7, with D uncertain. Per germline, CDR1 LNHNV and CDR2 YYDKDF (reference sequence). V shed 5 bases and J shed 6 bases, with 11 bases lying between them. CDR3 length equals 12 residues. CDR3 loop: CATSANWGEQYV. DNA for the CDR3: TGTGCCACCAGCGCGAATTGGGGCGAGCAGTACGTC.

The chain is built from TRBV30 and TRBJ2-1; 8 bases fit TRBD1. The junction had 15 bases not matched to a gene; V was cut back by 1 base and J by 4 bases. The germline V gene has CDR1 GTSNPN and CDR2 SVGIG (reference sequence). The CDR3 is made up of 18 amino acids. CDR3: CAWSAKTGQGASYNEQFF. Here the CDR3 DNA reads TGTGCCTGGAGTGCCAAAACGGGGCAGGGGGCGTCTTACAATGAGCAGTTCTTC.

The chain couples TRBV7-2 to TRBJ2-5; 11 bases are shared with TRBD2. Germline V CDR1 and CDR2: SGHTA, FQGNSA. The CDR3 sequence is 16 residues long. With V trimmed by 0 bases and J by 2 bases, 2 bases remained unmatched. CDR3 sequence: CASSLAASGGQETQYF. Here the CDR3 DNA reads TGTGCCAGCAGCTTAGCCGCTAGCGGGGGGCAAGAGACCCAGTACTTC. Variable domain in full (rest from reference TRBV7-2 and TRBJ2-5): GAGVSQSPSNKVTEKGKDVELRCDPISGHTALYWYRQSLGQGLEFLIYFQGNSAPDKSGLPSDRFSAERTGGSVSTLTIQRTQQEDSAVYLCASSLAASGGQETQYFGPGTRLLVL.

CDR3 protein: CASSEGGRTEAFF. The CDR3 DNA reads as TGTGCCAGCAGTGAAGGGGGTCGCACTGAAGCTTTCTTT. The V call is TRBV6-1, the J call TRBJ1-1; D gene uncertain. This CDR3 is 13 amino acids long. Germline values: CDR1 MNHNS, CDR2 SASEGT. V was clipped by 1 base and J by 4 bases, with 7 bases between them.

There are a few counts of this clone. This chain connects TRBV6-6 to TRBJ2-2; D is ambiguous. V gave up 11 bases and J gave up 1 base, with 11 bases separating them. This CDR3 region has 13 residues. Per the germline V gene, CDR1 is MNHNY and CDR2 is SVGAGI (reference sequence). CDR3 DNA sequence: TGTGCCTCCTGGGCCGGGAACACCGGGGAGCTGTTTTTT. Translating it yields CASWAGNTGELFF.

The chain carries TRBV6-5 and TRBJ1-2; possible D gene TRBD1, 5 bases. This CDR3 region has 11 residues. The germline gives CDR1 MNHEY, CDR2 SVGAGI. The CDR3 reads CVAWGNYGYTF. In nucleotides, the CDR3 is TGTGTCGCGTGGGGGAACTATGGCTACACCTTC.

The V call is TRBV30, the J call TRBJ1-1; D unclear. This CDR3 is built from 12 residues. Germline V gene data show CDR1 as GTSNPN and CDR2 as SVGIG (reference sequence). V lost 3 bases, J lost 11 bases, and 16 bases lay in between. The CDR3 reads CAWSVSVVVAFF. The CDR3 DNA sequence: TGTGCCTGGAGCGTCTCTGTTGTTGTGGCTTTCTTT.

The rearrangement links TRBV21-1 to TRBJ2-7; TRBD1 is the table's D call and was not checked against the DNA. TRBV21-1 is described as a pseudogene. This CDR3 contains 16 residues. CDR3 amino acids: CASSTVGSRATYEQYV. In DNA form, the CDR3 reads TGTGCCAGCAGCACCGTCGGATCCAGGGCTACCTACGAGCAGTACGTC.

The rearrangement uses TRBV9 and TRBJ2-2; possibly TRBD2 for D (5 bases). Germline V gene sequence: CDR1 SGDLS, CDR2 YYNGEE. Trimming took 2 bases from V and 5 from J, leaving 10 bases between them. The CDR3 spans 14 residues. The CDR3 loop is CASSVSRGTGELFF. CDR3 coding DNA: TGTGCCAGCAGCGTTTCTCGGGGAACCGGGGAGCTGTTTTTT.

The rearrangement links TRBV5-1 to TRBJ1-2; D perhaps matches TRBD1 (6 bases). The germline V gene encodes CDR1 SGHRS and CDR2 YFSETQ. V lost 1 base and J lost 5, with 9 bases in between. The CDR3 covers 13 residues. This chain's CDR3 is CASSLPGQYGYTF. The CDR3 DNA reads as TGCGCCAGCAGCTTGCCCGGACAGTATGGCTACACCTTC.